This T cell receptor beta chain was captured by sequencing in a study of cytomegalovirus exposure and HLA in healthy donors. PCR employed 60 Vbeta and 13 Jbeta primers. Some clones are missing from TCRdb's copy, which holds only in-frame ones; the method was immunoSEQ multiplex PCR. The sample records fewer than 200,000 clones, approximately 85% being singletons. From germline, CDR1 is GTSNPN and CDR2 SVGIG (reference sequence). The CDR3 length is 12 residues. V shed 6 bases and J 3 bases; nucleotides not matched to a gene: 3. V is TRBV30 and J is TRBJ2-7; 9 nucleotides agree with TRBD1. This receptor was obtained from a man between 18 and 35 years old in good health and CMV-seropositive. The sample was PBMCs. The chain's CDR3 is CACDRGFYEQYF. The DNA for the CDR3 is TGTGCCTGCGACAGGGGGTTCTACGAGCAGTACTTC.